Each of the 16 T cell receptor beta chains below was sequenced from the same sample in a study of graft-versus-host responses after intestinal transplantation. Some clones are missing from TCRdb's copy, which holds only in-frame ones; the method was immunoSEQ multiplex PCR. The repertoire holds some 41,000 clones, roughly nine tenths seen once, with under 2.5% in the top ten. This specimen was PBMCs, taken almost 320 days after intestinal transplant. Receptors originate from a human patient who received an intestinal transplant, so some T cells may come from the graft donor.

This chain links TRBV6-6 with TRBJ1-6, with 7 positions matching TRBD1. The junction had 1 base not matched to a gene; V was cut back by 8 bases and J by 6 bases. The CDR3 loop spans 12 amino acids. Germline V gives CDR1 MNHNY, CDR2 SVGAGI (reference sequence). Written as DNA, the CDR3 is TGTGCCAGCCGGGACAGTAATTCACCCCTCCACTTT. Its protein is CASRDSNSPLHF.

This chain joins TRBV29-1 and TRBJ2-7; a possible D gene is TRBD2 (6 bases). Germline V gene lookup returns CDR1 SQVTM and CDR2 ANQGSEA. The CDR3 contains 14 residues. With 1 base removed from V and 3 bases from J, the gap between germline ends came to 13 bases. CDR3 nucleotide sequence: TGCAGCGTTGAAGTCCCAGGGAGGATCTACGAGCAGTACTTC. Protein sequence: CSVEVPGRIYEQYF.

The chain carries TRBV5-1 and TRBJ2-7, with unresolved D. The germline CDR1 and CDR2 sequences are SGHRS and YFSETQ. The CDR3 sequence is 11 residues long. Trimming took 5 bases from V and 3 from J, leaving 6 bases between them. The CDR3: CASRDLYEQYF. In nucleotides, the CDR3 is TGCGCCAGCAGGGATCTCTACGAGCAGTACTTC. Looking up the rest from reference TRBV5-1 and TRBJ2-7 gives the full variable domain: KAGVTQTPRYLIKTRGQQVTLSCSPISGHRSVSWYQQTPGQGLQFLFEYFSETQRNKGNFPGRFSGRQFSNSRSEMNVSTLELGDSALYLCASRDLYEQYFGPGTRLTVT.

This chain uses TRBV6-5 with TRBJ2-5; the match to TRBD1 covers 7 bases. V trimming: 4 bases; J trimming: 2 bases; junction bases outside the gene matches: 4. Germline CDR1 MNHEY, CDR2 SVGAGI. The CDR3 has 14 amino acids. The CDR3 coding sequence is TGTGCCAGCAGTTTTGCACAGGGGCAAGAGACCCAGTACTTC. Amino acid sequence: CASSFAQGQETQYF.

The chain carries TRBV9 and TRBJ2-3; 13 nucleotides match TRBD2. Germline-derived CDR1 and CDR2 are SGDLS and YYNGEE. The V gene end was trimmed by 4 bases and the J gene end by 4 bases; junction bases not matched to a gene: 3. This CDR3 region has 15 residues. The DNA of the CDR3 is TGTGCCAGCAGCCCCGGACTAGCGGGGGCAGATACGCAGTATTTT. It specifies CASSPGLAGADTQYF.

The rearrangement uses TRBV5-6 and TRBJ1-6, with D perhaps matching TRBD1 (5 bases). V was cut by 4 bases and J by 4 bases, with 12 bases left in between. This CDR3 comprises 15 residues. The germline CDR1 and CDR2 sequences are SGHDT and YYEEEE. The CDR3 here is CASSPWGDYNSPLHF. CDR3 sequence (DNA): TGTGCCAGCAGCCCTTGGGGGGATTATAATTCACCCCTCCACTTT. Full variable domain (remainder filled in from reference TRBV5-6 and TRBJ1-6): DAGVTQSPTHLIKTRGQQVTLRCSPKSGHDTVSWYQQALGQGPQFIFQYYEEEERQRGNFPDRFSGHQFPNYSSELNVNALLLGDSALYLCASSPWGDYNSPLHFGNGTRLTVT.

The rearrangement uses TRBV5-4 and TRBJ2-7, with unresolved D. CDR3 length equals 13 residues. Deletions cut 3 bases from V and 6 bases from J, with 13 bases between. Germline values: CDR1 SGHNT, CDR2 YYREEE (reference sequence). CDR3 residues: CASSSKLKTEQYF. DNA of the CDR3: TGTGCCAGCAGCTCGAAACTGAAAACCGAGCAGTACTTC. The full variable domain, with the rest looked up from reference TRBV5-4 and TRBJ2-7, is ETGVTQSPTHLIKTRGQQVTLRCSSQSGHNTVSWYQQALGQGPQFIFQYYREEENGRGNFPPRFSGLQFPNYSSELNVNALELDDSALYLCASSSKLKTEQYFGPGTRLTVT.

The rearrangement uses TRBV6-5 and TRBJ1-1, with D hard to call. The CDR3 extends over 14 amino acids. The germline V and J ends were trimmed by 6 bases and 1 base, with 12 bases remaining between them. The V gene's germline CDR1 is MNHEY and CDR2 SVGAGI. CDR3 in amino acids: CASRKRGENTEAFF. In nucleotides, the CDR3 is TGTGCCAGCAGGAAGCGGGGAGAGAACACTGAAGCTTTCTTT.

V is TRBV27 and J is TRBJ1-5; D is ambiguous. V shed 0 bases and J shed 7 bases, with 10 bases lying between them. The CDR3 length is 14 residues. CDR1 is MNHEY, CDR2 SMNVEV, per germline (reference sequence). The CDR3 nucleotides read TGTGCCAGCAGTTTATCCGGCGGACGGCAGCCCCAGCATTTT. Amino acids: CASSLSGGRQPQHF.

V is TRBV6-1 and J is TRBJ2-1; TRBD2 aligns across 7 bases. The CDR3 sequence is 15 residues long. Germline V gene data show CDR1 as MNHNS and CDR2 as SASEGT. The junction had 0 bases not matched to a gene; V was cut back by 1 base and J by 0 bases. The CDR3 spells CASSEGGSSYNEQFF. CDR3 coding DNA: TGTGCCAGCAGTGAAGGCGGGAGCTCCTACAATGAGCAGTTCTTC.

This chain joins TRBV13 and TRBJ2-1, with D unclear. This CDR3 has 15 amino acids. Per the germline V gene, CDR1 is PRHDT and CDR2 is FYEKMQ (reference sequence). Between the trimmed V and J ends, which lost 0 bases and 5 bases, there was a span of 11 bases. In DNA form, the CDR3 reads TGTGCCAGCAGCTTAGGTGGTCCGGGTAACAATGAGCAGTTCTTC. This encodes CASSLGGPGNNEQFF.

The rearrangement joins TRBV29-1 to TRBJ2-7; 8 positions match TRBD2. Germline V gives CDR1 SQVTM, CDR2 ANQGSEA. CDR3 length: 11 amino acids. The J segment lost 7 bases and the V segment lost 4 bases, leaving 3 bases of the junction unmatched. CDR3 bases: TGCAGCGTTGGACTAGCGCGTGAGCAGTACTTC. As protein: CSVGLAREQYF.

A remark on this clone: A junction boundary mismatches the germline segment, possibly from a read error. The CDR3 DNA reads as TGTGCCATCAGTGAATGGACCCTTCGGGATCAGCCCCAGCATTTT. Encoded protein: CAISEWTLRDQPQHF. The chain couples TRBV2 to TRBJ1-5; no clear D. Germline CDR1 reads SNHLY; CDR2 reads FYNNEI. The length of the CDR3 is 15 residues. The full variable domain, with the rest looked up from reference TRBV2 and TRBJ1-5, is EPEVTQTPSHQVTQMGQEVILRCVPISNHLYFYWYRQILGQKVEFLVSFYNNEISEKSEIFDDQFSVERPDGSNFTLKIRSTKLEDSAMYFCAISEWTLRDQPQHFGDGTRLSIL.

CDR3 amino acids: CASSFSGSLGNEQFF. Written as DNA, the CDR3 is TGTGCCAGCAGTTTCAGCGGGAGCTTGGGCAATGAGCAGTTCTTC. The genes are TRBV28 and TRBJ2-1; 8 positions agree with TRBD2. V lost 3 bases to trimming and J lost 6 bases; unmatched junction nucleotides: 7. CDR3 length equals 15 residues. Germline V gives CDR1 MDHEN, CDR2 SYDVKM.

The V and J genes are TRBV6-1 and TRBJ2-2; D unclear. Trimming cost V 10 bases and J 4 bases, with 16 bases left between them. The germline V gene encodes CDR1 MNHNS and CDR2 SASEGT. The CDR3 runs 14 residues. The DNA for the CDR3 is TGTGCCACCCGGATGGAGAACCCCACCGGGGAGCTGTTTTTT. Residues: CATRMENPTGELFF.

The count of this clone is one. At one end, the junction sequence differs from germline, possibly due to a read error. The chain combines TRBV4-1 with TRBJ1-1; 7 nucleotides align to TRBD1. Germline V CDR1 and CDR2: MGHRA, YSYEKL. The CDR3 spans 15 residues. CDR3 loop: CASGQENEGAFEAFF. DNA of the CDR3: TGCGCCAGCGGCCAAGAAAACGAGGGGGCATTTGAAGCTTTCTTT.